These 18 T cell receptor beta chains came from one sample sequenced in a study of regulatory T cells in long-lasting Graves disease. Time point here: newly diagnosed GD, antithyroid drugs for less than 3 months. Making the TCR library involved RNA that had been extracted from PBMCs. Building of the TCR beta libraries involved iRepertoire HTBI primers and Arm-PCR of CDR3 regions. TCRdb re-called the multiplex PCR reads through MiXCR, storing one row per CDR3 protein. The sample shows 400,000 to 550,000 distinct CDR3 sequences, 14% to 15% of them seen only once. These same data were also listed under a study on T cells in Graves' hyperthyroidism and ophthalmopathy.

The material sequenced was peripheral blood mononuclear cells (PBMCs), taken at new diagnosis, from a patient treated with antithyroid drugs. These receptor sequences come from a woman in her twenties or thirties with Graves disease.

CDR3: CASSIRGLAGDSYEQYF. The CDR3 DNA reads TGTGCCAGTAGTATAAGGGGACTAGCGGGAGACTCCTACGAGCAGTACTTC. The rearrangement joins TRBV19 to TRBJ2-7, with TRBD2 identical over 14 bases. The CDR3 is made up of 17 amino acids. The germline V gene encodes CDR1 LNHDA and CDR2 SQIVND (reference sequence). Trimming at V came to 2 bases and at J to 0 bases, leaving 3 bases not matched to a gene.

This clonotype was found many times. The chain uses TRBV28 and TRBJ1-5; 8 bases match TRBD1. The CDR3 has 15 amino acids. From germline, CDR1 is MDHEN and CDR2 SYDVKM. The junction had 11 bases not matched to a gene; V was cut back by 7 bases and J by 6 bases. The CDR3 nucleotides are TGTGCCAGCACCCGCCGGACAGGGCATCCTCAGCCCCAGCATTTT. Translated: CASTRRTGHPQPQHF.

This clonotype was recorded at least ten times. The V gene is TRBV6-1, the J gene TRBJ1-2; D ambiguous. Trimming stripped 2 bases from V and 3 bases from J, with 13 bases between. This CDR3 region has 15 residues. The germline CDR1 and CDR2 sequences are MNHNS and SASEGT. This CDR3 reads CASSESVPGYYGYTF. The CDR3 DNA reads TGTGCCAGCAGTGAATCCGTTCCGGGCTACTATGGCTACACCTTC.

This clonotype was observed at least ten times. This chain connects TRBV6-2 or TRBV6-3 to TRBJ2-7, with a weak D call TRBD2 (5 bases). Per germline, CDR1 MNHEY and CDR2 SVGEGT. V was shortened by 5 bases and J by 0 bases, with 17 bases between the two germline ends. The CDR3 runs 16 residues. CDR3 loop: CASSPRTPRHSYEQYF. CDR3 coding DNA: TGTGCCAGCAGTCCCCGGACTCCACGCCACTCCTACGAGCAGTACTTC.

In this sample, this clonotype turned up many times. The chain is built from TRBV15 and TRBJ2-1; 7 bases are shared with TRBD2. The germline V gene encodes CDR1 LNHNV and CDR2 YYDKDF (reference sequence). The junction had 3 bases not matched to a gene; V was cut back by 6 bases and J by 1 base. This CDR3 spans 14 amino acids. The CDR3 nucleotides read TGTGCCACCAGTCCAGCGGGATCCTACAATGAGCAGTTCTTC. Translated: CATSPAGSYNEQFF.

This clonotype was found a few times. This sequence joins TRBV19 and TRBJ1-1; D unresolved. Trimming took 2 bases from V and 4 from J, leaving 14 bases between them. The CDR3 has 15 residues. The germline V gene has CDR1 LNHDA and CDR2 SQIVND (reference sequence). The CDR3: CASSIFHEGGTEAFF. As DNA, the CDR3 is TGTGCCAGTAGTATATTTCACGAAGGTGGCACTGAAGCTTTCTTT.

This clonotype appeared many times. V is TRBV27 and J is TRBJ2-3, with D uncertain. Germline assignment: CDR1 MNHEY and CDR2 SMNVEV (reference sequence). CDR3 length equals 14 residues. Trimming cost V 3 bases and J 6 bases, with 13 bases left between them. CDR3 sequence reads: CASSFVFGRDTQYF. CDR3 sequence (DNA): TGTGCCAGCAGTTTCGTTTTTGGGCGGGATACGCAGTATTTT.

Concerning this clonotype itself: Germline is not matched at one junction end, which may reflect a read error. The V call is TRBV5-8, the J call TRBJ2-4; D not certain. The CDR3 is made up of 12 amino acids. The germline CDR1 and CDR2 sequences are SGHTS and YDEGEE. This chain's CDR3 is CASSFSEHHEIF. In DNA, the CDR3 is TGTGCCAGCAGCTTCTCAGAACACCACGAGATCTTC.

A few counts support this clonotype. The chain combines TRBV10-1 with TRBJ2-3, with D perhaps TRBD1 (5 bases). Germline CDR1 is WNHNN and CDR2 is SYGVQD (reference sequence). The V and J ends lost 0 bases and 0 bases respectively, with 13 bases between them. The CDR3 runs 17 residues. The CDR3 sequence: CASSESLGRGSTDTQYF. CDR3 nucleotide sequence: TGCGCCAGCAGTGAGTCGCTCGGTAGGGGAAGCACAGATACGCAGTATTTT.

This clonotype has a count of ten or more. This chain uses TRBV12-5 with TRBJ1-1; D gene ambiguous. Germline V lookup: CDR1 LGHNT, CDR2 FRNRAP. There are 14 residues in the CDR3. With 0 bases removed from V and 10 bases from J, the gap between germline ends came to 15 bases. Here the CDR3 reads CASGLVSRTPRAFF. For the CDR3, the DNA is TGTGCTAGTGGTTTGGTATCCCGCACCCCGCGAGCTTTCTTT. Filled out from reference TRBV12-5 and TRBJ1-1, the complete variable domain reads DARVTQTPRHKVTEMGQEVTMRCQPILGHNTVFWYRQTMMQGLELLAYFRNRAPLDDSGMPKDRFSAEMPDATLATLKIQPSEPRDSAVYFCASGLVSRTPRAFFGQGTRLTVV.

The chain is built from TRBV11-3 and TRBJ1-4; no clear D. V shed 3 bases and J shed 4 bases, with 12 bases lying between them. CDR3 length: 15 residues. Germline values: CDR1 SGHNT, CDR2 YENEEA. CDR3 residues: CASSFSRGSNEKLFF. In DNA form, the CDR3 reads TGTGCCAGCAGCTTTTCACGGGGAAGTAATGAAAAACTGTTTTTT.

The V gene is TRBV19, the J gene TRBJ1-1; TRBD1 aligns across 9 bases. V was clipped by 3 bases and J by 4 bases; unmatched bases: 6. This CDR3 has 15 amino acids. Germline V CDR1 and CDR2: LNHDA, SQIVND (reference sequence). CDR3: CASSIPGQGLTEAFF. CDR3 coding DNA: TGTGCCAGTAGTATCCCGGGACAGGGACTCACTGAAGCTTTCTTT.

This chain links TRBV6-5 with TRBJ1-5, with D possibly being TRBD1 (6 bases). The CDR3 consists of 14 residues. CDR1 and CDR2 from the germline V gene are MNHEY and SVGAGI. V lost 2 bases and J lost 4, with 9 bases in between. CDR3 protein: CASSYPTGNQPQHF. The CDR3 nucleotides read TGTGCCAGCAGTTACCCGACAGGAAATCAGCCCCAGCATTTT.

This clonotype was observed many times. V is TRBV20-1 and J is TRBJ2-7; D may be TRBD2 (5 bases). V lost 5 bases and J lost 1, with 15 bases in between. CDR3 length: 14 amino acids. Germline V gene sequence: CDR1 DFQATT, CDR2 SNEGSKA (reference sequence). Written as DNA, the CDR3 is TGCAGTGCTCAGCGAGTTGAGGGTTCCTACGAGCAGTACTTC. This gives the protein CSAQRVEGSYEQYF.

This clonotype was picked up many times. The rearrangement joins TRBV20-1 to TRBJ2-3; 9 positions agree with TRBD2. Germline CDR1 reads DFQATT; CDR2 reads SNEGSKA (reference sequence). V lost 2 bases, J lost 5 bases, and 5 bases stayed unmatched. The CDR3 loop spans 14 amino acids. DNA for the CDR3: TGCAGTGCTAGAAGGCGGGAGGGGGGAGATACGCAGTATTTT. Residues: CSARRREGGDTQYF.

This clonotype was seen ten or more times. The CDR3 reads CASSTAGGTGELFF. The CDR3 DNA sequence: TGTGCCAGCAGTACCGCAGGCGGTACCGGGGAGCTGTTTTTT. The chain recombines TRBV12-3 or TRBV12-4 with TRBJ2-2; D remains unclear. This CDR3 is 14 amino acids long. With 5 bases removed from V and 5 bases from J, the gap between germline ends came to 12 bases.

V is TRBV27 and J is TRBJ2-5, with TRBD2 as a possible D gene (6 bases). CDR3 length equals 15 residues. Trimming took off 4 bases at V and 2 bases at J, with 14 bases between the two ends. CDR1 and CDR2 (germline): MNHEY, SMNVEV (reference sequence). This CDR3 reads CASSSWGVGQETQYF. CDR3 sequence (DNA): TGTGCCAGCAGTTCTTGGGGGGTAGGACAAGAGACCCAGTACTTC.

The chain couples TRBV6-2 or TRBV6-3 to TRBJ2-7; TRBD1 aligns across 7 bases. The trim removed 2 bases at V and 6 bases at J, leaving 10 bases unmatched. The CDR3 is 15 amino acids. Germline assignment: CDR1 MNHEY and CDR2 SVGEGT. CDR3 amino acids: CASSYPRQGMGEQYF. CDR3 nucleotide sequence: TGTGCCAGCAGTTACCCGCGACAGGGTATGGGCGAGCAGTACTTC.